This T cell receptor (beta chain) derives from a study of cytomegalovirus exposure and HLA in healthy donors. For the study at large: Approximately 180 million T cells yielded 117 million unique TCR beta sequences in earlier analysis.

Use of 60 Vbeta and 13 Jbeta primers characterized the PCR. TCRdb's copy holds only in-frame clones and misses some; the assay was immunoSEQ multiplex PCR. The table has under 150,000 clones, 67% seen once; the top ten hold almost 8.5%. Germline V gene lookup returns CDR1 KGHSH and CDR2 LQKENI. The V segment lost 3 bases and the J segment 1 base; nucleotides outside the gene matches: 5. The CDR3 contains 16 residues. Notes on the study in general: Later, TCR association rates were found to vary by HLA locus, highest for DRB1 and lowest for HLA-C. TCR beta V- and J-gene trimming was later associated with a missense DCLRE1C variant.

The donors (healthy individuals) were bone marrow donors. Concerning this clone: Its antigen is currently unknown.

The clonotype originates from a man between 18 and 29 years old in good health and CMV-seropositive. The rearrangement links TRBV18 to TRBJ1-2; TRBD1 aligns across 10 bases. Sequencing used PBMCs. CDR3 sequence reads: CASSPDRGQYNYGYTF. In DNA form, the CDR3 reads TGTGCCAGCTCACCTGACAGGGGGCAATATAACTATGGCTACACCTTC.